Listed below are T cell receptor beta chains from one sample, sequenced in a study of shared clonotypes between healthy human individuals. Repertoires were generated with immunoSEQ multiplex PCR, while TCRdb's copy carries only in-frame clones and drops some. Of around 1.1 million clones listed, about 72% are singletons. Sequencing input: memory CD4+ T cells from PBMCs. The receptors were sampled from a man aged 18 to 30 in good health. Some clones in this sample may be carry-over from other donors' samples. The CDR3 runs from the conserved cysteine through the conserved F or W. The order of the fields is V gene, clone size, J gene, D gene, CDR3 DNA, CDR3 protein. The D gene is left open where the match is weak. Size values are once, few and many counts, or a class for expanded clones, and some rows have none.

TRBV2	.	TRBJ1-4	TRBD1	TGTGCCAGCAGGGACAGGGGGCTAACTAATGAAAAACTGTTTTTT	CASRDRGLTNEKLFF
TRBV9	.	TRBJ2-5	.	TGTGCCAGCAGCTTCGGGCTCGAAGAGACCCAGTACTTC	CASSFGLEETQYF
TRBV7-9	.	TRBJ2-7	.	TGTGCCAGCAGCTTAGTAGGTTACGAGCAGTACTTC	CASSLVGYEQYF
TRBV5-6	.	TRBJ2-7	.	TGTGCCAGCAGCCCCCTCGGGCAGGACCCTGGGGGGCTGGGCGAGCAGTACTTC	CASSPLGQDPGGLGEQYF
TRBV2	.	TRBJ2-1	TRBD2	TGTGCCAGCAGGGCTAGCGGGAGAGACTACAATGAGCAGTTCTTC	CASRASGRDYNEQFF
TRBV7-2	.	TRBJ2-2	.	TGTGCCAGCAGCTTAAATGCTCCCAAGGGTGGGGAGCTGTTTTTT	CASSLNAPKGGELFF
TRBV29-1	.	TRBJ1-1	.	TGCAGCGTTCAGGGGCAGGGGACCGAAGCTTTCTTT	CSVQGQGTEAFF
TRBV28	.	TRBJ2-7	TRBD2	TGTGCCAGCAGTTTCGCTAGCGGGAGTGGCGAGCAGTACTTC	CASSFASGSGEQYF
TRBV29-1	.	TRBJ2-7	.	TGCAGCGTTATGACACCCTACGAGCAGTACTTC	CSVMTPYEQYF
TRBV27	.	TRBJ1-1	.	TGTGCCAGCAGTCAGTCATGGGACCAATCGGGGGCTTTCTTT	CASSQSWDQSGAFF
TRBV5-1	.	TRBJ1-1	TRBD1	TGCGCCAGCAGCCCTGGGACAGGGGCAATGAACACTGAAGCTTTCTTT	CASSPGTGAMNTEAFF
TRBV10-3	.	TRBJ2-3	TRBD2	TGTGCCATCCGAACCGGGACTAGTACAGATACGCAGTATTTT	CAIRTGTSTDTQYF
TRBV18	once	TRBJ1-1	.	TGTGCCAGCTCACCAGACCTCCGCGGATATGAAGCTTTCTTT	CASSPDLRGYEAFF
TRBV7-9	.	TRBJ1-3	.	TGTGCCAGCAGCTTAGCGGCGGGACTCCACTCTGGAAACACCATATATTTT	CASSLAAGLHSGNTIYF
TRBV5-1	.	TRBJ2-2	TRBD2	TGCGCCAGCAGTCTAGCGGGAGAGGCCGGGGAGCTGTTTTTT	CASSLAGEAGELFF
TRBV4-1	.	TRBJ1-4	.	TGCGCCAGCAGCCAAGAGGGGATGGGGGTCCCAACTAATGAAAAACTGTTTTTT	CASSQEGMGVPTNEKLFF
TRBV11-2	.	TRBJ2-7	.	TGTGCCAGCAGCTTAGTTCCCAGGGTAGGCGGGAAAGTCTACGAGCAGTACTTC	CASSLVPRVGGKVYEQYF
TRBV7-9	.	TRBJ1-4	TRBD1	TGTGCCAGCAGCGCCGGGACAGGGGGTAATGAAAAACTGTTTTTT	CASSAGTGGNEKLFF
TRBV9	few	TRBJ1-3	TRBD1	TGTGCCAGCAGCGCAGAGGACAGGGCCCATGGAAACACCATATATTTT	CASSAEDRAHGNTIYF
TRBV7-2	.	TRBJ1-4	TRBD1	TGTGCCAGCAGCTTAAAGGGGGCGTCCCTACTAGGTGAAAAACTGTTTTTT	CASSLKGASLLGEKLFF
TRBV27	.	TRBJ2-2	.	TGTGCCAGCAGTCCCAGGGGAGTGGACACCGGGGAGCTGTTTTTT	CASSPRGVDTGELFF
TRBV7-2	.	TRBJ2-1	TRBD1	TGTGCCAGCAGCTCGACAGGGGGTAATGACGATGAGCAGTTCTTC	CASSSTGGNDDEQFF
TRBV29-1	.	TRBJ1-2	.	TGCAGCGTTACAGTCGACTATGGCTACACCTTC	CSVTVDYGYTF
TRBV7-2	.	TRBJ2-5	.	TGTGCCAGCAGCACGACCTTGGCCATCGCGGGGACCCAGTACTTC	CASSTTLAIAGTQYF
TRBV5-5	.	TRBJ2-2	TRBD2	TGTGCCAGCAGCACTAGCGGGAGGGCCGGTGGCGGGGAGCTGTTTTTT	CASSTSGRAGGGELFF
TRBV11-3	.	TRBJ2-7	.	TGTGCCAGCAGCTTTCGTTCTTCGTCGGGTCACGAGCAGTACTTC	CASSFRSSSGHEQYF
TRBV29-1	.	TRBJ1-1	TRBD1	TGCAGCATCTGGGGGTCGGACAGGATGAACACTGAAGCTTTCTTT	CSIWGSDRMNTEAFF
TRBV5-1	.	TRBJ2-7	.	TGCGCCAGCAGCTTGGCCCCGGACAGAACATCCTACGAGCAGTACTTC	CASSLAPDRTSYEQYF
TRBV6-1	few	TRBJ2-7	.	TGTGCCAGCAGTGTCGGCTTGGGGGCTTCCTACGAGCAGTACTTC	CASSVGLGASYEQYF
TRBV7-9	.	TRBJ2-1	TRBD2	TGTGCCAGCAGCTTAGGAAGCGGGAGTACTAATGAGCAGTTCTTC	CASSLGSGSTNEQFF
TRBV5-6	.	TRBJ2-7	TRBD2	TGTGCCAGCAGCTTGGGTGCGGGAGTCTACGAGCAGTACTTC	CASSLGAGVYEQYF
TRBV6-6	.	TRBJ2-5	.	TGTGCCAGCAGTTACGCCCCCGCCCCCGGAGAGACCCAGTACTTC	CASSYAPAPGETQYF
TRBV30	few	TRBJ2-1	.	TGTGCCTGGGGGAGAGCCGCGGTCATTTACAATGAGCAGTTCTTC	CAWGRAAVIYNEQFF
TRBV28	.	TRBJ1-1	.	TGTGCCAGCAGTGAACGGAAGACGCCGAGGACTGAAGCTTTCTTT	CASSERKTPRTEAFF
TRBV5-1	once	TRBJ2-1	.	TGCGCCAGCAGCCAGGTAGCGGTACCGCCGGATGAGCAGTTCTTC	CASSQVAVPPDEQFF
TRBV27	.	TRBJ2-7	TRBD2	TGTGCCAGCAGTTTATGGGCTAGCGGGATTGAGCAGTACTTC	CASSLWASGIEQYF
TRBV30	.	TRBJ1-6	TRBD1	TGTGCCTGGAGTGTGTGGACAGGGTTTAGTTCACCCCTCCACTTT	CAWSVWTGFSSPLHF